The 4 T cell receptor beta chains below all came from one sample that was sequenced in a study of blood T cells in healthy people across ages. A second PCR, run for roughly 7 to 11 cycles, used a sample-barcoded 5' primer plus a J-beta primer mix. TCRdb re-called the 5' RACE reads with MiXCR, one entry per CDR3 protein. The sample contains around 1.5 million distinct CDR3 sequences, around 59% of which appear only once. The sequenced sample was blood. The receptors derive from a man between 18 and 35 years old in good health.

V usage is TRBV28 and J usage is TRBJ2-7; possible D gene TRBD1, 6 bases. V was cut by 5 bases and J by 2 bases, with 13 bases left in between. Per the germline V gene, CDR1 is MDHEN and CDR2 is SYDVKM. CDR3 size: 14 residues. This chain's CDR3 is CASSRTGNPYEQYF. CDR3 coding DNA: TGTGCCAGCAGTCGAACAGGGAACCCCTACGAGCAGTACTTC.

The J gene is TRBJ2-3, the V gene TRBV9; 10 bases line up with TRBD2. The CDR3 sequence is 16 residues long. The germline V gene encodes CDR1 SGDLS and CDR2 YYNGEE. V lost 0 bases and J lost 3; bases outside the gene matches: 4. DNA for the CDR3: TGTGCCAGCAGCGTAGCTCCTAGCGGGAGAACAGATACGCAGTATTTT. It translates to CASSVAPSGRTDTQYF. The full variable domain, its missing parts supplied by reference TRBV9 and TRBJ2-3, is DSGVTQTPKHLITATGQRVTLRCSPRSGDLSVYWYQQSLDQGLQFLIQYYNGEERAKGNILERFSAQQFPDLHSELNLSSLELGDSALYFCASSVAPSGRTDTQYFGPGTRLTVL.

The table lists this clonotype with a count of one. The CDR3, as DNA: TGCAGTGCTATGGGTCGGGACGAATATGGGTCACCCCTCCACTTT. This translates into CSAMGRDEYGSPLHF. The chain uses TRBV20-1 and TRBJ1-6, with D perhaps TRBD1 (5 bases). The CDR3 extends over 15 amino acids. V dropped 4 bases and J dropped 10 bases, with 20 bases sitting between them. Looked up from germline, CDR1 is DFQATT and CDR2 is SNEGSKA (reference sequence).

This chain connects TRBV7-9 to TRBJ2-3; no clear D gene. Germline CDR1 is SEHNR and CDR2 is FQNEAQ (reference sequence). This CDR3 is 13 amino acids long. Trimming took off 8 bases at V and 5 bases at J, with 14 bases between the two ends. DNA for the CDR3: TGTGCCAGCCTCACGCCCCTGGAAGATACGCAGTATTTT. This sequence encodes CASLTPLEDTQYF.